Each of the 30 T cell receptor beta chains below was sequenced from the same sample in a study of beta chain bispecific antibodies for T cell cancers. One entry per CDR3 protein results from TCRdb running MiXCR on the 5' RACE reads. The sample records about 20,000 distinct CDR3 sequences, about 2.6% being singletons. Their recognized antigens are unknown. Overall study findings and caveats: Normal T cells contributed less of the targeted TRBV signal than the leukemia cells did.

T cells were expanded from blood mononuclear cells for 3 to 4 days with anti-CD3 OKT3 or CD3/CD28 beads. The sequenced sample consisted of healthy donor T cells cultured with leukemia cells. These receptors were taken from a human donor in good health. Some clones in this sample may be carry-over from other donors' samples.

There are many counts of this clonotype. The chain couples TRBV5-1 to TRBJ1-1; D is possibly TRBD1 (5 bases). The V and J ends lost 4 bases and 8 bases respectively, with 15 bases between them. Per the germline V gene, CDR1 is SGHRS and CDR2 is YFSETQ. CDR3 length: 13 amino acids. CDR3 DNA: TGCGCCAGCAGCCCGACCCCCCAGGGAGAAGCTTTCTTT. Its protein product is CASSPTPQGEAFF.

A word on this clonotype: One base away lies a much larger clone, so this may be a sequencing read error. The conserved closing phenylalanine or tryptophan is absent in this CDR3, likely reflecting a read error. CDR3 nucleotides: TGTGCCAGCAGCGCGCCAGGGGACACAGATACGCAGTATTTG. Amino acid sequence: CASSAPGDTDTQYL. The V gene is TRBV5-4, the J gene TRBJ2-3, with D possibly matching TRBD1 (6 bases). Trimming pared 4 bases from V and 2 bases from J, leaving 11 bases between. The CDR3 extends over 14 amino acids. Germline V gives CDR1 SGHNT, CDR2 YYREEE (reference sequence).

This clonotype was counted at least ten times. This chain uses TRBV7-3 with TRBJ2-2; a weak D match, TRBD1 (5 bases). There are 14 residues in the CDR3. Germline V gene data show CDR1 as SGHTA and CDR2 as FQGTGA. V gave up 5 bases and J gave up 7 bases, with 14 bases separating them. CDR3 in DNA: TGTGCCAGCAGCCCGTCAGGGAAGGTCGGGGAGCTGTTTTTT. Translation: CASSPSGKVGELFF.

This clonotype has at least ten counts. This chain connects TRBV2 to TRBJ2-1; TRBD1 is a possible D gene (6 bases). The CDR3 length is 12 residues. CDR1 and CDR2 from the germline V gene are SNHLY and FYNNEI. The ends were cut back, 5 bases at V and 9 bases at J, with 11 bases in the middle. The CDR3 DNA follows: TGTGCCAGCAGTACAGGACAGATTGAGCAGTTCTTC. Its protein product is CASSTGQIEQFF.

The chain couples TRBV29-1 to TRBJ1-2, with 8 bases aligning to TRBD1. Trimming at V came to 0 bases and at J to 6 bases, leaving 3 bases not matched to a gene. The CDR3 contains 13 residues. Germline V CDR1 and CDR2: SQVTM, ANQGSEA. CDR3 residues: CSVEEGQGDGYTF. Written as DNA, the CDR3 is TGCAGCGTTGAAGAAGGACAGGGAGATGGCTACACCTTC.

This clonotype appeared many times. This rearrangement joins TRBV29-1 to TRBJ1-1, with D uncertain. Germline-derived CDR1 and CDR2 are SQVTM and ANQGSEA. Trimming pared 8 bases from V and 4 bases from J, leaving 14 bases between. The CDR3 sequence is 12 residues long. The CDR3 DNA reads TGCAGCTCGACCGATTTATCCACTGAAGCTTTCTTT. Encoded protein: CSSTDLSTEAFF.

This clonotype was recorded many times. This CDR3 reads CASSPRDTKNTEAFF. CDR3 bases: TGCGCCAGCAGCCCTCGGGACACTAAGAACACTGAAGCTTTCTTT. The chain carries TRBV4-1 and TRBJ1-1, with D maybe TRBD1 (6 bases). The CDR3 extends over 15 amino acids. V was clipped by 4 bases and J by 1 base, with 13 bases between them. Per germline, CDR1 MGHRA and CDR2 YSYEKL.

The sample holds many counts of this clonotype. The rearrangement uses TRBV4-1 and TRBJ1-4; D is ambiguous. Germline V gene lookup returns CDR1 MGHRA and CDR2 YSYEKL. The V end was cut by 1 base, the J end by 3 bases, with 9 bases between. The CDR3 contains 15 residues. The CDR3 bases are TGCGCCAGCAGCCAAGTGCAGGACCCTAATGAAAAACTGTTTTTT. Translated: CASSQVQDPNEKLFF.

This clonotype was seen many times. The V and J genes are TRBV19 and TRBJ2-1; the D gene could be TRBD1 or TRBD2 (5 bases each). There are 14 residues in the CDR3. Trimming cost V 5 bases and J 0 bases, with 8 bases left between them. Germline assignment: CDR1 LNHDA and CDR2 SQIVND (reference sequence). CDR3 sequence (DNA): TGTGCCAGTAGTTTTGGGGGCTCCTACAATGAGCAGTTCTTC. Translated: CASSFGGSYNEQFF.

The table lists this clonotype with many counts. The chain has TRBV6-4 and TRBJ2-3; perhaps D is TRBD1 or TRBD2 (5 bases each). The germline V gene has CDR1 MRHNA and CDR2 SNTAGT. Between the trimmed V and J ends, which lost 0 bases and 7 bases, there was a span of 11 bases. The length of the CDR3 is 14 residues. In DNA, the CDR3 is TGTGCCAGCAGTGACTCGACCGGGGCAAATACGCAGTATTTT. Translated: CASSDSTGANTQYF.

With respect to this clonotype: A much larger clone sits a single nucleotide away, making a read error possible. The rearrangement joins TRBV20-1 to TRBJ2-7; D unresolved. The CDR3 covers 12 residues. Germline V lookup: CDR1 DFQATT, CDR2 SNEGSKA (reference sequence). CDR3 loop: CGAISTSYEQYF. DNA of the CDR3: TGCGGTGCTATCAGTACCTCCTACGAGCAGTACTTC.

In its sample, this clonotype was seen a few times. This rearrangement joins TRBV7-2 to TRBJ2-2; 7 bases fit TRBD2. The CDR3 runs to 14 residues. Germline-derived CDR1 and CDR2 are SGHTA and FQGNSA. V shed 6 bases, J shed 5 bases, and the junction held 6 bases outside the gene matches. This CDR3 reads CASSWGGGTGELFF. In DNA, the CDR3 is TGTGCCAGCAGTTGGGGGGGTGGGACCGGGGAGCTGTTTTTT.

Many counts were recorded for this clonotype. This chain joins TRBV27 and TRBJ2-1; TRBD2 agrees at 9 bases. The CDR3 contains 15 residues. Germline V CDR1 and CDR2: MNHEY, SMNVEV (reference sequence). The J segment lost 8 bases and the V segment lost 7 bases, leaving 12 bases of the junction unmatched. The CDR3 DNA sequence: TGTGCCAGCACCCTCCTAGCGGGGCTCGACCATGAGCAGTTCTTC. It encodes CASTLLAGLDHEQFF.

This clonotype was seen many times. The chain joins TRBV6-5 to TRBJ1-1, with 9 bases matching TRBD1. Trimming cost V 6 bases and J 0 bases; bases outside gene matches: 8. This CDR3 has 16 amino acids. The germline V gene encodes CDR1 MNHEY and CDR2 SVGAGI. CDR3 in DNA: TGTGCCAGCAGCACACAGGGGGCCGGGATGAACACTGAAGCTTTCTTT. Translated: CASSTQGAGMNTEAFF.

The CDR3 nucleotides are TGCGCCAGCAGCCAAGAGGACAGCAATACCTACGAGCAGTACTTC. Its protein product is CASSQEDSNTYEQYF. The chain uses TRBV4-1 and TRBJ2-7; tentatively, D is TRBD1 (6 bases). The CDR3 runs 15 residues. The germline V gene encodes CDR1 MGHRA and CDR2 YSYEKL. Deletions cut 0 bases from V and 2 bases from J, with 11 bases between.

This clonotype was seen a few times. This chain links TRBV20-1 with TRBJ2-3, with 8 bases fitting TRBD2. Trimming took 3 bases from V and 0 from J; bases not matched to a gene: 5. Per germline, CDR1 DFQATT and CDR2 SNEGSKA (reference sequence). CDR3 length: 15 amino acids. The CDR3 DNA follows: TGCAGTGCTAGTCTCCCTAGCGGGAGCACAGATACGCAGTATTTT. Encoded protein: CSASLPSGSTDTQYF.

In its sample, this clonotype was seen many times. The rearrangement uses TRBV2 and TRBJ2-7, with unresolved D. Per the germline V gene, CDR1 is SNHLY and CDR2 is FYNNEI. The V end lost 3 bases, the J end lost 4 bases, and 13 bases lay between the germline ends. The CDR3 covers 14 residues. CDR3 protein: CASSDENLVYEQYF. The CDR3 DNA reads as TGTGCCAGCAGTGACGAGAACCTCGTGTACGAGCAGTACTTC.

This clonotype was seen many times. The rearrangement links TRBV27 to TRBJ1-6, with a weak D call TRBD1 (6 bases). Trimming pared 2 bases from V and 8 bases from J, leaving 10 bases between. The CDR3 covers 14 residues. The germline CDR1 and CDR2 sequences are MNHEY and SMNVEV (reference sequence). CDR3 sequence: CASSLAGVYSPLHF. Here the CDR3 DNA reads TGTGCCAGCAGTTTAGCAGGGGTATATTCACCCCTCCACTTT.

Ten or more counts support this clonotype. The chain has TRBV28 and TRBJ2-7; D is undetermined. V gave up 5 bases and J gave up 4 bases, with 12 bases separating them. This CDR3 region has 13 residues. Germline CDR1 MDHEN, CDR2 SYDVKM. The CDR3 region is CASSKTLPYEQYF. The CDR3 DNA reads as TGTGCCAGCAGTAAAACACTCCCTTACGAGCAGTACTTC.

This clonotype was found a few times. The V call is TRBV5-1, the J call TRBJ2-7; TRBD1 matches 10 bases. Germline V gene data show CDR1 as SGHRS and CDR2 as YFSETQ. The CDR3 contains 15 residues. J lost 4 bases, V lost 0 bases, and 4 bases had no gene match. The CDR3 DNA reads TGCGCCAGCAGCTTGGAGGGACAGGGGTTGTACGAGCAGTACTTC. This codes for CASSLEGQGLYEQYF.

This clonotype was observed at least ten times. The chain employs TRBV3-1 and TRBJ2-7; D not resolved. This CDR3 has 13 residues. Trimming removed 0 bases from V and 3 bases from J, with 6 bases in between. Germline values: CDR1 LGHDT, CDR2 YNNKEL (reference sequence). The CDR3 DNA reads as TGTGCCAGCAGCCAAGATAACTTCTACGAGCAGTACTTC. Protein sequence: CASSQDNFYEQYF.

This clonotype showed up many times. V gene TRBV18 combines with J gene TRBJ2-7; D perhaps matches TRBD1 (5 bases). CDR1 and CDR2 from the germline V gene are KGHSH and LQKENI. The CDR3 contains 15 residues. V gave up 1 base and J gave up 5 bases, with 15 bases separating them. The CDR3 protein is CASSPRQAGLDEQYF. CDR3 coding DNA: TGTGCCAGCTCACCACGTCAAGCAGGGCTCGACGAGCAGTACTTC.

This clonotype has more than one count but fewer than ten. The chain joins TRBV28 to TRBJ1-5; D might be TRBD1 (5 bases). V was clipped by 2 bases and J by 4 bases, with 15 bases between them. The germline V gene has CDR1 MDHEN and CDR2 SYDVKM. This CDR3 comprises 16 residues. CDR3 bases: TGTGCCAGCAGTTTAGAACGGGGGATTCAGAATCAGCCCCAGCATTTT. It is translated as CASSLERGIQNQPQHF.

In this sample, this clonotype turned up many times. The V call is TRBV20-1, the J call TRBJ1-2; D possibly corresponds to TRBD1 (6 bases). The germline V and J ends were trimmed by 5 bases and 4 bases, with 14 bases remaining between them. The germline V gene encodes CDR1 DFQATT and CDR2 SNEGSKA (reference sequence). The CDR3 is made up of 13 amino acids. The CDR3 DNA sequence: TGCAGTGCTCTTCCCGCGGACAGCTATGGCTACACCTTC. The encoded protein is CSALPADSYGYTF.

Comments on this clonotype: A much larger clone differs by one base, so this may be a read error. The chain combines TRBV20-1 with TRBJ2-3; 7 bases align to TRBD2. This CDR3 comprises 15 residues. From germline, CDR1 is DFQATT and CDR2 SNEGSKA (reference sequence). The CDR3 is CSATQRGPTTDTPYF. In DNA, the CDR3 is TGCAGTGCCACCCAGCGGGGTCCTACCACAGATACGCCGTATTTT.

This clonotype appeared many times. This chain connects TRBV5-1 to TRBJ2-5; 11 bases align to TRBD2. The V and J ends lost 2 bases and 5 bases, in that order; junction bases with no gene match: 5. The germline V gene encodes CDR1 SGHRS and CDR2 YFSETQ. The length of the CDR3 is 15 residues. The CDR3 protein is CASSLLAGAGETQYF. As DNA, the CDR3 is TGCGCCAGCAGCTTACTAGCGGGGGCAGGGGAGACCCAGTACTTC.

This clonotype has ten or more counts. This rearrangement joins TRBV4-1 to TRBJ1-2; 8 nucleotides match TRBD1. This CDR3 contains 14 residues. The ends lost 4 bases at V and 5 bases at J; junction bases unmatched: 6. CDR1 is MGHRA, CDR2 YSYEKL, per germline. In DNA form, the CDR3 reads TGCGCCAGCAGCCCCGGGACAGGAGTTTATGGCTACACCTTC. It yields the protein CASSPGTGVYGYTF.

This clonotype was detected only a few times. This chain connects TRBV18 to TRBJ2-7, with D possibly TRBD2 on 6 matching bases. V lost 0 bases and J lost 3, with 18 bases in between. The CDR3 has 17 amino acids. Germline CDR1 and CDR2: KGHSH and LQKENI. CDR3 sequence: CASSPPRIGTDHYEQYF. The CDR3 coding sequence is TGTGCCAGCTCACCACCGAGGATTGGGACTGACCACTACGAGCAGTACTTC.

This clonotype was observed many times. This rearrangement joins TRBV6-6 to TRBJ2-2, with D maybe TRBD1 (5 bases). The CDR3 totals 14 residues. Germline V gene data show CDR1 as MNHNY and CDR2 as SVGAGI (reference sequence). V lost 5 bases, J lost 1 base, and 8 bases lay in between. CDR3 amino acids: CASSTQGNTGELFF. In DNA form, the CDR3 reads TGTGCCAGCAGTACGCAGGGGAACACCGGGGAGCTGTTTTTT.

This clonotype appeared many times. This chain connects TRBV19 to TRBJ1-5; the D gene is possibly TRBD1 (6 bases). The CDR3 extends over 17 amino acids. CDR1 and CDR2 from the germline V gene are LNHDA and SQIVND (reference sequence). With 3 bases removed from V and 3 bases from J, the gap between germline ends came to 18 bases. CDR3 loop: CASSILRGRWFNQPQHF. The CDR3, as DNA: TGTGCCAGTAGTATCCTCAGGGGTCGGTGGTTCAATCAGCCCCAGCATTTT.